Shown below are 28 T cell receptor beta chains from a single sample sequenced in a study of beta chain features in type 1 diabetes. TCRB transcripts that were expressed got sequenced, as all of the isolated RNA had been reverse transcribed. Sequencing used immunoSEQ multiplex PCR; TCRdb keeps in-frame clones, though not all of them. The table includes about 38,000 clones, around 60% detected once. Sample: Tregs from blood. The receptors were sampled from a woman aged 25 to 39 in good health.

This clone was observed a handful of times. The chain couples TRBV29-1 to TRBJ1-1; D is ambiguous. The germline gives CDR1 SQVTM, CDR2 ANQGSEA. Trimming took 6 bases from V and 1 from J, leaving 12 bases between them. This CDR3 contains 13 residues. CDR3 bases: TGCAGCGTCGTCCGAGCCGGGAACACTGAAGCTTTCTTT. Protein product: CSVVRAGNTEAFF.

The rearrangement joins TRBV7-8 to TRBJ1-2; the match to TRBD1 covers 7 bases. The CDR3 loop spans 17 amino acids. CDR1 and CDR2 from the germline V gene are SGHVS and FQNEAQ. J was trimmed by 5 bases and V by 5 bases; bases with no gene match: 17. The DNA of the CDR3 is TGTGCCAGCAGCGGAGCGACAAGGGACAGTGTTCGGTATGGCTACACCTTC. This translates into CASSGATRDSVRYGYTF.

The chain couples TRBV5-1 to TRBJ2-7; 7 nucleotides line up with TRBD2. Germline V CDR1 and CDR2: SGHRS, YFSETQ. This CDR3 region has 13 residues. J gave up 7 bases and V 3 bases, and 7 bases lay outside the gene matches. For the CDR3, the DNA is TGCGCCAGCAGCTGGCCCGGGACTAAGGAGCAGTACTTC. Translated, it gives CASSWPGTKEQYF. Looking up the rest from reference TRBV5-1 and TRBJ2-7 gives the full variable domain: KAGVTQTPRYLIKTRGQQVTLSCSPISGHRSVSWYQQTPGQGLQFLFEYFSETQRNKGNFPGRFSGRQFSNSRSEMNVSTLELGDSALYLCASSWPGTKEQYFGPGTRLTVT.

The chain carries TRBV6-5 and TRBJ2-7; D possibly corresponds to TRBD2 (6 bases). Trimming took off 2 bases at V and 6 bases at J, with 17 bases between the two ends. Per the germline V gene, CDR1 is MNHEY and CDR2 is SVGAGI. The CDR3 is 15 residues long. CDR3 sequence (DNA): TGTGCCAGCAGTTACCTGTCGGGAGACCGTAGCGAGCAGTACTTC. This translates into CASSYLSGDRSEQYF.

This chain uses TRBV18 with TRBJ2-1; TRBD2 aligns across 7 bases. Germline assignment: CDR1 KGHSH and CDR2 LQKENI. The ends lost 5 bases at V and 7 bases at J; junction bases unmatched: 8. The CDR3 extends over 14 amino acids. CDR3 loop: CASSEGLSVNEQFF. The CDR3 region has the DNA TGTGCCAGCTCAGAGGGACTATCGGTGAATGAGCAGTTCTTC.

This rearrangement joins TRBV18 to TRBJ2-2; D is perhaps TRBD2 (5 bases). Germline assignment: CDR1 KGHSH and CDR2 LQKENI. This CDR3 spans 14 amino acids. V shed 3 bases and J shed 5 bases, with 10 bases lying between them. CDR3 loop: CASSPTGNTGELFF. The DNA of the CDR3 is TGTGCCAGCTCACCGACGGGGAATACCGGGGAGCTGTTTTTT.

This clone has a handful of counts. The gene calls are TRBV18 and TRBJ2-1, with D possibly being TRBD2 (6 bases). Trimming left V 6 bases short and J 8 bases short, with 14 bases between. CDR1 KGHSH and CDR2 LQKENI come from the germline V gene. The CDR3 length is 13 residues. DNA of the CDR3: TGTGCCAGCTCCCTAGCCGGGGGACATGAGCAGTTCTTC. Residues: CASSLAGGHEQFF.

This clone showed up just a few times. V usage is TRBV4-2 and J usage is TRBJ1-1; D gene uncertain. Germline CDR1 and CDR2: LGHNA and YNFKEQ. The CDR3 runs to 15 residues. V gave up 1 base and J gave up 4 bases, with 13 bases separating them. The DNA of the CDR3 is TGTGCCAGCAGCCAAGGAGGTCTATTGCGCACTGAAGCTTTCTTT. Amino acids: CASSQGGLLRTEAFF.

The rearrangement joins TRBV13 to TRBJ2-7; TRBD1 aligns across 9 bases. Trimming cost V 5 bases and J 5 bases; bases outside gene matches: 10. This CDR3 contains 15 residues. CDR1 PRHDT and CDR2 FYEKMQ come from the germline V gene (reference sequence). The CDR3: CASSHLGQGRNEQYF. The CDR3 coding sequence is TGTGCCAGCAGCCATTTGGGACAGGGTCGGAACGAGCAGTACTTC.

This clone showed up just a few times. The V gene is TRBV28, the J gene TRBJ1-3, with no clear D. The V gene's germline CDR1 is MDHEN and CDR2 SYDVKM. The CDR3 contains 15 residues. V shed 8 bases and J shed 0 bases, with 14 bases lying between them. CDR3 bases: TGTGCCAGCCGGGGTCTACGAGGCTCTGGAAACACCATATATTTT. Its protein product is CASRGLRGSGNTIYF.

This clone has only a few counts. The rearrangement links TRBV28 to TRBJ2-1; 9 bases agree with TRBD1. The CDR3 is 13 amino acids. The trim removed 7 bases at V and 4 bases at J, leaving 2 bases unmatched. Germline CDR1 is MDHEN and CDR2 is SYDVKM. The CDR3 loop is CASTTGGYNEQFF. The CDR3 DNA is TGTGCCAGCACGACAGGGGGGTACAATGAGCAGTTCTTC.

This chain connects TRBV21-1 to TRBJ2-7; the D segment call TRBD1 is taken from the table without a DNA check. TRBV21-1 is described as a pseudogene. The CDR3 loop spans 14 amino acids. The CDR3 bases are TGTGCCAGCAGCAATGCGGGACAGGAATACGAGCAGTACTTC. This codes for CASSNAGQEYEQYF.

This chain links TRBV13 with TRBJ2-2; no clear D. CDR3 length: 16 residues. Looked up from germline, CDR1 is PRHDT and CDR2 is FYEKMQ (reference sequence). V lost 4 bases and J 3 bases, leaving 15 bases between the germline ends. The CDR3 region has the DNA TGTGCCAGCAGCTCAAAACTTAGATTGGACACCGGGGAGCTGTTTTTT. This gives the protein CASSSKLRLDTGELFF.

The chain uses TRBV29-1 and TRBJ1-1, with 7 bases lining up with TRBD1. The germline V gene has CDR1 SQVTM and CDR2 ANQGSEA. CDR3 size: 13 residues. V shed 7 bases and J 1 base; nucleotides not matched to a gene: 6. The CDR3 DNA is TGCAGCGCCCGACAGGGCTGGAACACTGAAGCTTTCTTT. It translates to CSARQGWNTEAFF.

The rearrangement links TRBV19 to TRBJ1-2; 7 nucleotides match TRBD1. The V and J ends lost 5 bases and 6 bases, in that order; junction bases with no gene match: 6. The V gene's germline CDR1 is LNHDA and CDR2 SQIVND (reference sequence). This CDR3 is 13 amino acids long. CDR3 sequence: CASSLPGTDGYTF. The CDR3 coding sequence is TGTGCCAGTAGTTTACCCGGGACAGATGGCTACACCTTC.

Concerning this clone: The sample carries other DNA sequences with the same CDR3. The gene calls are TRBV27 and TRBJ2-5; possibly TRBD1 for D (6 bases). Germline loops: CDR1 MNHEY, CDR2 SMNVEV (reference sequence). The CDR3 covers 14 residues. Trimming removed 9 bases at V and 5 bases at J, with 19 bases between. The CDR3 region is CASNKQGAFETQYF. The CDR3 nucleotides are TGTGCCAGTAACAAACAGGGAGCGTTTGAGACCCAGTACTTC.

V gene TRBV29-1 combines with J gene TRBJ1-2, with D maybe TRBD1 (6 bases). V was cut by 4 bases and J by 7 bases, with 19 bases left in between. CDR3 length: 14 residues. Germline V lookup: CDR1 SQVTM, CDR2 ANQGSEA. This chain's CDR3 is CSVGRMNRAGGYTF. Written as DNA, the CDR3 is TGCAGCGTTGGCAGGATGAACAGGGCGGGTGGCTACACCTTC. Drawing the rest from reference TRBV29-1 and TRBJ1-2, the complete variable domain is SAVISQKPSRDICQRGTSLTIQCQVDSQVTMMFWYRQQPGQSLTLIATANQGSEATYESGFVIDKFPISRPNLTFSTLTVSNMSPEDSSIYLCSVGRMNRAGGYTFGSGTRLTVV.

This clone was seen more than once but under ten times. V usage is TRBV29-1 and J usage is TRBJ2-6; no reliable D call. V was cut by 7 bases and J by 0 bases, with 7 bases left in between. Germline CDR1 and CDR2: SQVTM and ANQGSEA. The CDR3 is 13 residues long. The CDR3 loop is CSATSSGANVLTF. The CDR3 DNA sequence: TGCAGCGCGACATCCTCTGGGGCCAACGTCCTGACTTTC.

The chain recombines TRBV4-2 with TRBJ2-7; D perhaps matches TRBD1 (6 bases). Germline CDR1 LGHNA, CDR2 YNFKEQ. The germline V and J ends were trimmed by 0 bases and 6 bases, with 12 bases remaining between them. The CDR3 contains 14 residues. CDR3 in DNA: TGTGCCAGCAGCCAAGAGGGGGCAGGAGTCGAGCAGTACTTC. Protein product: CASSQEGAGVEQYF.

A few counts support this clone. The chain uses TRBV7-2 and TRBJ2-7; D perhaps matches TRBD1 (7 bases). Germline V gives CDR1 SGHTA, CDR2 FQGNSA. The V gene lost 5 bases and the J gene lost 3 bases, with 20 bases spanning the gap. This CDR3 region has 16 residues. The CDR3 region is CASSGPSGGRLYEQYF. The CDR3, as DNA: TGTGCCAGCAGCGGCCCCTCAGGGGGGCGTCTCTACGAGCAGTACTTC. Looking up the rest from reference TRBV7-2 and TRBJ2-7 gives the full variable domain: GAGVSQSPSNKVTEKGKDVELRCDPISGHTALYWYRQSLGQGLEFLIYFQGNSAPDKSGLPSDRFSAERTGGSVSTLTIQRTQQEDSAVYLCASSGPSGGRLYEQYFGPGTRLTVT.

The CDR3 spells CASSWTERETQYF. CDR3 bases: TGCGCCAGCAGCTGGACAGAAAGGGAGACCCAGTACTTC. V and J are TRBV5-1 and TRBJ2-5; weak D call: TRBD1 (6 bases). The CDR3 loop spans 13 amino acids. V dropped 3 bases and J dropped 5 bases, with 11 bases sitting between them. CDR1 and CDR2 from the germline V gene are SGHRS and YFSETQ.

The gene calls are TRBV7-6 and TRBJ2-1, with 11 bases lining up with TRBD2. This CDR3 spans 18 amino acids. The V gene's germline CDR1 is SGHVS and CDR2 FNYEAQ. J lost 2 bases, V lost 0 bases, and 6 bases had no gene match. The CDR3 is CASSLALASGRTYNEQFF. The CDR3 DNA reads TGTGCCAGCAGCTTAGCGCTGGCTAGCGGGAGGACCTACAATGAGCAGTTCTTC.

The V call is TRBV7-2, the J call TRBJ1-5; D remains unclear. The CDR3 is 13 residues long. Trimming left V 2 bases short and J 5 bases short, with 7 bases between. In germline, CDR1 is SGHTA, CDR2 FQGNSA. The DNA for the CDR3 is TGTGCCAGCAGCTTAAACCAGGATCAGCCCCAGCATTTT. This codes for CASSLNQDQPQHF.

CDR3 loop: CASSLAGTDTQYF. CDR3 in DNA: TGCGCCAGCAGCTTGGCCGGCACAGATACGCAGTATTTT. The gene calls are TRBV5-1 and TRBJ2-3; D gene unclear. The V and J ends lost 0 bases and 1 base respectively, with 3 bases between them. CDR1 SGHRS and CDR2 YFSETQ come from the germline V gene. This CDR3 comprises 13 residues.

The V gene is TRBV6-5, the J gene TRBJ2-1, with TRBD1 identical over 7 bases. Germline CDR1 reads MNHEY; CDR2 reads SVGAGI. CDR3 size: 13 residues. The V segment lost 4 bases and the J segment 15 bases; nucleotides outside the gene matches: 12. CDR3 DNA sequence: TGTGCCAGCAGTTCGCACCAGGGGGTAGGTCCGTTCTTC. Translation: CASSSHQGVGPFF.

This clone showed up just once. The CDR3 loop is CASSELAGGARGYTF. CDR3 in DNA: TGTGCCAGCAGTGAACTCGCAGGGGGCGCGAGGGGCTACACCTTC. This chain connects TRBV6-1 to TRBJ1-2; 8 bases align to TRBD1. Germline V gene data show CDR1 as MNHNS and CDR2 as SASEGT. The CDR3 is made up of 15 amino acids. V was clipped by 2 bases and J by 8 bases; unmatched bases: 10.

The chain couples TRBV27 to TRBJ2-6; TRBD2 matches at 9 bases. The CDR3 covers 19 residues. Germline loops: CDR1 MNHEY, CDR2 SMNVEV (reference sequence). V lost 5 bases, J lost 0 bases, and 11 bases stayed unmatched. The CDR3 spells CASSQSRLADRSGANVLTF. The CDR3 DNA reads TGTGCCAGCAGTCAATCAAGACTAGCGGATCGCTCTGGGGCCAACGTCCTGACTTTC.

The V call is TRBV5-1, the J call TRBJ2-7; TRBD2 agrees at 16 bases. V lost 2 bases to trimming and J lost 7 bases; unmatched junction nucleotides: 12. This CDR3 has 18 residues. CDR1 and CDR2 (germline): SGHRS, YFSETQ. The CDR3 here is CASSFAGTSGRGLREQYF. The CDR3 bases are TGCGCCAGCAGCTTCGCCGGGACTAGCGGGAGGGGGTTGAGAGAGCAGTACTTC.